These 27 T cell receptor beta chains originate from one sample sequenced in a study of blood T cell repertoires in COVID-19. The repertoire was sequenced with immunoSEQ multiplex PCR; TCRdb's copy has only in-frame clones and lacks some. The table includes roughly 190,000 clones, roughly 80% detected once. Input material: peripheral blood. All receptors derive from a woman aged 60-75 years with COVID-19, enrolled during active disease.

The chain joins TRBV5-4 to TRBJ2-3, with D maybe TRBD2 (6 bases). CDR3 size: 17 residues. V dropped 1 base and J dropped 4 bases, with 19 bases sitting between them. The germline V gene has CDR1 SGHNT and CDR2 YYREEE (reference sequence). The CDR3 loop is CASSLLGSSEIADTQYF. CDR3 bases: TGTGCCAGCAGCTTGCTCGGTTCTAGCGAGATAGCAGATACGCAGTATTTT.

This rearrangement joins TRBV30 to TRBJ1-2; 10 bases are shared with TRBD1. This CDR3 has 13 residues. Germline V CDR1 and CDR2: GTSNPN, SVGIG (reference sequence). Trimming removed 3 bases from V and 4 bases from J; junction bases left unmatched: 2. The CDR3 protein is CAWRTGGSYGYTF. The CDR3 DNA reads TGTGCCTGGAGGACAGGGGGCAGCTATGGCTACACCTTC.

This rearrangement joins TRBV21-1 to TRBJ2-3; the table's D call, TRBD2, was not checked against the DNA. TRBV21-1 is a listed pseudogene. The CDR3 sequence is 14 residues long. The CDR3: CASSLRDFTDTQYF. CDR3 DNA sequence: TGTGCCAGCAGCCTACGGGACTTCACAGATACGCAGTATTTT.

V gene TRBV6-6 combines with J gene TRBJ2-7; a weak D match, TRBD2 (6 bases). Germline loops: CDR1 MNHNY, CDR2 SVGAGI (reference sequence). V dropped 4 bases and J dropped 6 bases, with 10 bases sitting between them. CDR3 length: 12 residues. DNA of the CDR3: TGTGCCAGCAGTTTGGGACTGGGCGAGCAGTACTTC. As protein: CASSLGLGEQYF.

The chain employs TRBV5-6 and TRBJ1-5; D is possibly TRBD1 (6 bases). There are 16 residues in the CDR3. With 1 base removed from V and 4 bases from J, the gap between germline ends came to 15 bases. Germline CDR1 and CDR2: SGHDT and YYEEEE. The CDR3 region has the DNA TGTGCCAGCAGCTTGCGATCGGGGCAGGGGAATCAGCCCCAGCATTTT. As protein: CASSLRSGQGNQPQHF. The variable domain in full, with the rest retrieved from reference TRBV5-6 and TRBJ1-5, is DAGVTQSPTHLIKTRGQQVTLRCSPKSGHDTVSWYQQALGQGPQFIFQYYEEEERQRGNFPDRFSGHQFPNYSSELNVNALLLGDSALYLCASSLRSGQGNQPQHFGDGTRLSIL.

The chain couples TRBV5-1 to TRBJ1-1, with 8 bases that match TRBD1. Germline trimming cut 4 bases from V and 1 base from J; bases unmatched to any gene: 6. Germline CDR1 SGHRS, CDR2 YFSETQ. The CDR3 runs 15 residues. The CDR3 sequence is CASSISGTGNTEAFF. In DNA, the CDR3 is TGCGCCAGCAGCATATCCGGGACAGGGAACACTGAAGCTTTCTTT. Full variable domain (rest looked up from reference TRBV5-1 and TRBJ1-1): KAGVTQTPRYLIKTRGQQVTLSCSPISGHRSVSWYQQTPGQGLQFLFEYFSETQRNKGNFPGRFSGRQFSNSRSEMNVSTLELGDSALYLCASSISGTGNTEAFFGQGTRLTVV.

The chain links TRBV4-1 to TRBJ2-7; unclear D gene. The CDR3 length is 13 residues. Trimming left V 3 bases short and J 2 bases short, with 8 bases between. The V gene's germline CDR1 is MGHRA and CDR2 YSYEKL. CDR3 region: CASSQADPYEQYF. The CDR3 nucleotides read TGCGCCAGCAGCCAGGCAGATCCCTACGAGCAGTACTTC.

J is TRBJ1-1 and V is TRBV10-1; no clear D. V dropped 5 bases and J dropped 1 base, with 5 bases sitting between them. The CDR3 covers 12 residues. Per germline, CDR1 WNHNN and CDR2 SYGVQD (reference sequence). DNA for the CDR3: TGCGCCAGCAGTAGAGGGAACACTGAAGCTTTCTTT. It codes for CASSRGNTEAFF.

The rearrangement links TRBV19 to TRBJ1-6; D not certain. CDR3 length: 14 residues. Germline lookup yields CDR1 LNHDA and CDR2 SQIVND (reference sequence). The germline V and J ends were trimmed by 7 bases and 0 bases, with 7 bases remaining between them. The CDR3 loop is CASMKSSYNSPLHF. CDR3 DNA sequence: TGTGCCAGTATGAAGAGCTCCTATAATTCACCCCTCCACTTT.

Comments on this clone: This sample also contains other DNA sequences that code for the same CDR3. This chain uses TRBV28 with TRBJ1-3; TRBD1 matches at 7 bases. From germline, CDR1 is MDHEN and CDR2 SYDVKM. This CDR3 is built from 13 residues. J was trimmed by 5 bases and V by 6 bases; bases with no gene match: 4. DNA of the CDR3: TGTGCCAGCAGCCCGGGACAGAGAAACACCATATATTTT. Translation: CASSPGQRNTIYF. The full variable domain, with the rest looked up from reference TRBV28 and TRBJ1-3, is DVKVTQSSRYLVKRTGEKVFLECVQDMDHENMFWYRQDPGLGLRLIYFSYDVKMKEKGDIPEGYSVSREKKERFSLILESASTNQTSMYLCASSPGQRNTIYFGEGSWLTVV.

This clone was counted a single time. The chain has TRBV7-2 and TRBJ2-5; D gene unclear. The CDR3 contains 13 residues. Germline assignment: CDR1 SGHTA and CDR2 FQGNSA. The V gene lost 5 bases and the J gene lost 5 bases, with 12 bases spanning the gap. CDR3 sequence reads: CASSIDIPETQYF. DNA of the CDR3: TGTGCCAGCAGCATAGACATACCGGAGACCCAGTACTTC.

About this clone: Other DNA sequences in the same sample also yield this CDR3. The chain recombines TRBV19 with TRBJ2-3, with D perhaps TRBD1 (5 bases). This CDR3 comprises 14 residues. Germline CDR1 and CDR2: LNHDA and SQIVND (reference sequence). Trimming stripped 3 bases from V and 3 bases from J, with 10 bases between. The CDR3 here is CASSIGQGTDTQYF. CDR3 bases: TGTGCCAGTAGTATTGGGCAGGGAACAGATACGCAGTATTTT. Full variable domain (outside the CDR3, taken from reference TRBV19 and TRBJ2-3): DGGITQSPKYLFRKEGQNVTLSCEQNLNHDAMYWYRQDPGQGLRLIYYSQIVNDFQKGDIAEGYSVSREKKESFPLTVTSAQKNPTAFYLCASSIGQGTDTQYFGPGTRLTVL.

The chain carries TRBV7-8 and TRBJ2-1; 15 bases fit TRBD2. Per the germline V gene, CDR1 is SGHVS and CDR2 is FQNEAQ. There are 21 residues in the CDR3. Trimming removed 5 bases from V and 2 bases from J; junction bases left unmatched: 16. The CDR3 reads CASSRAMTWTSGRGAYNEQFF. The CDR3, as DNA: TGTGCCAGCAGCCGGGCTATGACCTGGACTAGCGGGAGGGGCGCCTACAATGAGCAGTTCTTC.

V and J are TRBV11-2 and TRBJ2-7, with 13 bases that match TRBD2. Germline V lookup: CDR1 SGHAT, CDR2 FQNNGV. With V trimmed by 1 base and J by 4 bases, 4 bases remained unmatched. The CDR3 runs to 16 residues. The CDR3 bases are TGTGCCAGCAGCTTAGCAACTAGCGGGGGGGTTTACGAGCAGTACGTC. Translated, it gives CASSLATSGGVYEQYV.

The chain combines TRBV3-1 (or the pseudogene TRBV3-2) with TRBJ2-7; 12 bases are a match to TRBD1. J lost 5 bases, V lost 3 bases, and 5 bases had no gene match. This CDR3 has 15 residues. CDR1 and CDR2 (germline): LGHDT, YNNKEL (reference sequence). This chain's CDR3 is CASSQPGQGANEQYF. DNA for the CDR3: TGTGCCAGCAGCCAGCCGGGACAGGGGGCCAACGAGCAGTACTTC.

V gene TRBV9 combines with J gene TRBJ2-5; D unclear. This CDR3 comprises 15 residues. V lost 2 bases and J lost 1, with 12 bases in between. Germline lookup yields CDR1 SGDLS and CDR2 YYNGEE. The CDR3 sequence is CASSVDYLFQETQYF. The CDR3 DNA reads TGTGCCAGCAGCGTTGATTATCTATTCCAAGAGACCCAGTACTTC.

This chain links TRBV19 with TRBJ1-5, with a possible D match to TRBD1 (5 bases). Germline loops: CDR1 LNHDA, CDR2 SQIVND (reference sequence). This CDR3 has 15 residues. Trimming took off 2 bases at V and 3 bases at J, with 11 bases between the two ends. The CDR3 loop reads CASSISRQNNQPQHF. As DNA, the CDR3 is TGTGCCAGTAGTATATCGAGACAGAACAATCAGCCCCAGCATTTT. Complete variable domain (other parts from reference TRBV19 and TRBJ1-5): DGGITQSPKYLFRKEGQNVTLSCEQNLNHDAMYWYRQDPGQGLRLIYYSQIVNDFQKGDIAEGYSVSREKKESFPLTVTSAQKNPTAFYLCASSISRQNNQPQHFGDGTRLSIL.

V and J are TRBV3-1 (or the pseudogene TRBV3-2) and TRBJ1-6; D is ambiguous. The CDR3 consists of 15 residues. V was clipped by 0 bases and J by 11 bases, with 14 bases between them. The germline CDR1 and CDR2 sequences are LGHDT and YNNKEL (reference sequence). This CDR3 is CASSQDSTGPTPLHF. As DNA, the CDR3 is TGTGCCAGCAGCCAAGATTCAACCGGTCCTACACCCCTCCACTTT.

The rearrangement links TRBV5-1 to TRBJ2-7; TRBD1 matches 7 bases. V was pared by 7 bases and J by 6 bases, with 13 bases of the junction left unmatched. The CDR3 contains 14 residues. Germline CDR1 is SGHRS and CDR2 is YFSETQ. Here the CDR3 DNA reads TGCGCCAGCGCAGCCGACAGGGTTGGGGGCGAGCAGTACTTC. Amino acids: CASAADRVGGEQYF.

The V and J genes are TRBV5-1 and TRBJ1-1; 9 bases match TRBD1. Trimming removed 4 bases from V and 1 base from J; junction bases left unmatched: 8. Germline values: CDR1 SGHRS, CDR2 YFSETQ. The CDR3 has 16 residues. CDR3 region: CASSNRDRVWNTEAFF. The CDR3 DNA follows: TGCGCCAGCAGCAACCGGGACAGGGTTTGGAACACTGAAGCTTTCTTT. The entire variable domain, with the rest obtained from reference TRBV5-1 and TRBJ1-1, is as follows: KAGVTQTPRYLIKTRGQQVTLSCSPISGHRSVSWYQQTPGQGLQFLFEYFSETQRNKGNFPGRFSGRQFSNSRSEMNVSTLELGDSALYLCASSNRDRVWNTEAFFGQGTRLTVV.

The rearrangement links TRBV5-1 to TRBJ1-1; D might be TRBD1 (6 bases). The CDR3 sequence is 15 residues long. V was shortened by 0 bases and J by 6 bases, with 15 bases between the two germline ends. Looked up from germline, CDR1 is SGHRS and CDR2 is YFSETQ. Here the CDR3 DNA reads TGCGCCAGCAGCTTGGAGGGGACATCCCGGGCTGAAGCTTTCTTT. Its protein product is CASSLEGTSRAEAFF.

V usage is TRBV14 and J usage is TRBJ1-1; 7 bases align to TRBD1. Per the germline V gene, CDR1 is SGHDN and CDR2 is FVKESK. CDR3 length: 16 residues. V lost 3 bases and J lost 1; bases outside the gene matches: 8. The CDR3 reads CASSQRTGGPNTEAFF. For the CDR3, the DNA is TGTGCCAGCAGCCAGAGGACAGGCGGACCGAACACTGAAGCTTTCTTT. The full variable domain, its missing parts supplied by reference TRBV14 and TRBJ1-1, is EAGVTQFPSHSVIEKGQTVTLRCDPISGHDNLYWYRRVMGKEIKFLLHFVKESKQDESGMPNNRFLAERTGGTYSTLKVQPAELEDSGVYFCASSQRTGGPNTEAFFGQGTRLTVV.

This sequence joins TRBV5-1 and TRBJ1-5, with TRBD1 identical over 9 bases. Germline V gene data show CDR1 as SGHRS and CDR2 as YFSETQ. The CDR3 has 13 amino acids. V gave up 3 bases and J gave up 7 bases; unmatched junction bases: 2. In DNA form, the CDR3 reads TGCGCCAGCAGCTGGGGACAGGGCCAGCCCCAGCATTTT. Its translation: CASSWGQGQPQHF.

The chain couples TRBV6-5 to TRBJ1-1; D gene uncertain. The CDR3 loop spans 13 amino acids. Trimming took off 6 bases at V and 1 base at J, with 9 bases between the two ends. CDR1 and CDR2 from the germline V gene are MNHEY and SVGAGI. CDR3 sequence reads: CASSRGGNTEAFF. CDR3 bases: TGTGCCAGCAGCAGAGGAGGGAACACTGAAGCTTTCTTT.

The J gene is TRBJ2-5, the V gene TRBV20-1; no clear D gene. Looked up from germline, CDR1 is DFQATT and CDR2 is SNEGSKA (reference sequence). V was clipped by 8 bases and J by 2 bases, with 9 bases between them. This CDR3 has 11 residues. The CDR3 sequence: CSTGRQETQYF. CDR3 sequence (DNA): TGCAGTACGGGTAGACAAGAGACCCAGTACTTC.

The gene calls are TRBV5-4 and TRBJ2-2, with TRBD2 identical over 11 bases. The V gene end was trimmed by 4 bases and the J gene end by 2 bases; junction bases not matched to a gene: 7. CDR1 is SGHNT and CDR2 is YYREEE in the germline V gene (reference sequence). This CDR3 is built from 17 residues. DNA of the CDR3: TGTGCCAGCAGCAGTCTCGGACTAGCGGGTAACACCGGGGAGCTGTTTTTT. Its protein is CASSSLGLAGNTGELFF.

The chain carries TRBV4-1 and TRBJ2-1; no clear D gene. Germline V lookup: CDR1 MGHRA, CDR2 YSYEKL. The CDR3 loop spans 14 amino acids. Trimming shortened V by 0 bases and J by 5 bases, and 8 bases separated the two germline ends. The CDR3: CASSQDLFDNEQFF. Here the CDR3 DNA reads TGCGCCAGCAGCCAAGATTTATTCGACAATGAGCAGTTCTTC.